This T cell receptor (beta chain) was sequenced during a study of T cell clonotyping in hematopoietic cell transplantation. Germline CDR1 is MRHNA and CDR2 is SNTAGT. The CDR3 length is 15 residues. Losses at the gene ends were 3 bases for V and 6 bases for J; bases not matched to a gene: 6. The method was immunoSEQ multiplex PCR; TCRdb's version includes in-frame clones alone and lacks a portion of them. Seen here are 4,500 to 6,000 clones, roughly 87% observed once, and the top ten hold under 6%. The chain is built from TRBV6-4 and TRBJ2-2; 8 positions match TRBD2. The specimen sequenced was peripheral blood mononuclear cells. The TCR originated in a middle-aged man in good health. Some clones in this sample may be carry-over from other donors' samples. CDR3 in DNA: TGTGCCAGCAGTGAGCGAGCGGGAGACGCCGGGGAGCTGTTTTTT. Translating gives CASSERAGDAGELFF.